The 26 T cell receptor beta chains below come from one sample, sequenced in a study of blood T cell repertoires in COVID-19 (dated by TCRdb to about 2020). The library was prepared using the immunoSEQ multiplex PCR assay. Not all clones reach the TCRdb copy of this immuneACCESS table, which keeps in-frame sequences only. Checked studies attribute under half of the gap to unresolved V genes and leave the rest unexplained. The sample table records around 24,000 clones; 85% to 90% of these occur just once. Together, the top ten hold approximately 30% of the sample. The material sequenced was peripheral blood. These receptor sequences come from an older man with COVID-19, enrolled during active disease.

This chain links TRBV6-5 with TRBJ1-4, with 9 positions matching TRBD1. CDR3 length: 13 amino acids. Germline V gene sequence: CDR1 MNHEY, CDR2 SVGAGI. V shed 6 bases and J 8 bases; nucleotides not matched to a gene: 4. CDR3 protein: CASSGTGKEKLFF. The CDR3 DNA sequence: TGTGCCAGCAGCGGGACAGGGAAGGAAAAACTGTTTTTT.

The CDR3 loop reads CASSGPGKTGELFF. The CDR3 nucleotides are TGCGCCAGCAGCGGACCAGGGAAGACCGGGGAGCTGTTTTTT. The chain uses TRBV5-1 and TRBJ2-2; D might be TRBD1 (5 bases). The CDR3 covers 14 residues. Germline values: CDR1 SGHRS, CDR2 YFSETQ. Trimming pared 4 bases from V and 5 bases from J, leaving 12 bases between.

CDR3 coding DNA: TGTGCCAGCAGCTTATCCGGGTTGGAGAAGATACAGTTCTTC. Translating it yields CASSLSGLEKIQFF. The rearrangement links TRBV7-9 to TRBJ2-1; D gene unclear. With 2 bases removed from V and 13 bases from J, the gap between germline ends came to 18 bases. The CDR3 is made up of 14 amino acids. Germline CDR1 is SEHNR and CDR2 is FQNEAQ (reference sequence).

A few counts support this clone. V gene TRBV11-3 combines with J gene TRBJ2-5; TRBD2 agrees at 13 bases. Per germline, CDR1 SGHNT and CDR2 YENEEA. V shed 6 bases and J 4 bases; nucleotides not matched to a gene: 5. This CDR3 is 15 amino acids long. The CDR3 reads CASSRTSGRGETQYF. The CDR3 DNA sequence: TGTGCCAGCAGTCGGACTAGCGGGAGAGGAGAGACCCAGTACTTC.

This chain joins TRBV7-6 and TRBJ2-2; possibly TRBD2 for D (6 bases). The CDR3 consists of 15 residues. Germline lookup yields CDR1 SGHVS and CDR2 FNYEAQ. With 5 bases removed from V and 0 bases from J, the gap between germline ends came to 10 bases. CDR3 sequence: CASSPWDSNTGELFF. The CDR3 DNA follows: TGTGCCAGCAGCCCTTGGGACTCGAACACCGGGGAGCTGTTTTTT. The whole variable domain, filled in from reference TRBV7-6 and TRBJ2-2, reads GAGVSQSPRYKVTKRGQDVALRCDPISGHVSLYWYRQALGQGPEFLTYFNYEAQQDKSGLPNDRFSAERPEGSISTLTIQRTEQRDSAMYRCASSPWDSNTGELFFGEGSRLTVL.

V gene TRBV10-3 combines with J gene TRBJ1-2; weak D call: TRBD1 (5 bases). Germline loops: CDR1 ENHRY, CDR2 SYGVKD. The CDR3 has 15 residues. Trimming cost V 6 bases and J 8 bases, with 22 bases left between them. The CDR3 protein is CAIREGSTSLLGYTF. As DNA, the CDR3 is TGTGCCATCAGGGAGGGGAGCACGTCGTTGTTAGGCTACACCTTC.

The chain links TRBV6-5 to TRBJ1-1; tentatively, D is TRBD1 (6 bases). CDR1 is MNHEY and CDR2 is SVGAGI in the germline V gene. Trimming took off 4 bases at V and 2 bases at J, with 17 bases between the two ends. The CDR3 is 16 residues long. CDR3 sequence (DNA): TGTGCCAGCAGTTTTTTAACCGGGACAAGAAACACTGAAGCTTTCTTT. It translates to CASSFLTGTRNTEAFF.

This clone was counted a single time. This chain connects TRBV18 to TRBJ2-3; no reliable D call. Germline V gene sequence: CDR1 KGHSH, CDR2 LQKENI. The germline V and J ends were trimmed by 1 base and 5 bases, with 7 bases remaining between them. This CDR3 is built from 13 residues. The CDR3 loop reads CASSPRRGDTQYF. The CDR3 nucleotides read TGTGCCAGCTCACCACGGCGCGGAGATACGCAGTATTTT.

The rearrangement joins TRBV29-1 to TRBJ2-7; no definite D call. V lost 6 bases and J 7 bases, leaving 22 bases between the germline ends. The CDR3 has 14 residues. Looked up from germline, CDR1 is SQVTM and CDR2 is ANQGSEA. CDR3 loop: CSVRGGSFEGEQYF. The CDR3 DNA reads as TGCAGCGTCCGCGGTGGGTCTTTCGAAGGAGAGCAGTACTTC.

This clone was detected a few times. The chain recombines TRBV6-5 with TRBJ1-2, with D perhaps matching TRBD1 (6 bases). The V and J ends lost 2 bases and 0 bases respectively, with 10 bases between them. CDR1 is MNHEY, CDR2 SVGAGI, per germline. The CDR3 is 15 amino acids. The CDR3 nucleotides read TGTGCCAGCAGTTACACGGGACAAGCTAACTATGGCTACACCTTC. This sequence encodes CASSYTGQANYGYTF.

The V call is TRBV7-2, the J call TRBJ2-7, with TRBD2 identical over 7 bases. CDR3 size: 14 residues. Trimming removed 3 bases from V and 4 bases from J; junction bases left unmatched: 6. Per the germline V gene, CDR1 is SGHTA and CDR2 is FQGNSA. CDR3 in DNA: TGTGCCAGCAGCTTGGGGAGGGTGGAGTACGAGCAGTACTTC. This codes for CASSLGRVEYEQYF.

The chain links TRBV3-1 (or the pseudogene TRBV3-2) to TRBJ2-2; TRBD1 matches 10 bases. V was clipped by 7 bases and J by 3 bases; unmatched bases: 5. The CDR3 has 15 amino acids. Germline CDR1 LGHDT, CDR2 YNNKEL (reference sequence). CDR3 amino acids: CASTKTGGHTGELFF. The DNA for the CDR3 is TGTGCCAGCACTAAGACAGGGGGCCACACCGGGGAGCTGTTTTTT.

V gene TRBV10-1 combines with J gene TRBJ1-1; 8 positions agree with TRBD1. The germline V gene has CDR1 WNHNN and CDR2 SYGVQD (reference sequence). The CDR3 has 15 amino acids. The V gene end was trimmed by 6 bases and the J gene end by 1 base; junction bases not matched to a gene: 7. The CDR3, as DNA: TGCGCCAGCAGCGCAAGGACAGGGCAGAACACTGAAGCTTTCTTT. This translates into CASSARTGQNTEAFF.

V gene TRBV19 combines with J gene TRBJ2-3, with D tentatively TRBD2 (6 bases). Trimming removed 10 bases from V and 5 bases from J, with 19 bases in between. CDR1 is LNHDA, CDR2 SQIVND, per germline (reference sequence). The CDR3 extends over 14 amino acids. The CDR3 loop reads CATNPGASGDTQYF. CDR3 coding DNA: TGTGCCACTAACCCGGGAGCTTCTGGAGATACGCAGTATTTT.

V gene TRBV30 combines with J gene TRBJ1-1; D is uncertain. The CDR3 length is 16 residues. Per germline, CDR1 GTSNPN and CDR2 SVGIG (reference sequence). V lost 0 bases to trimming and J lost 2 bases, with 16 bases between them. CDR3 sequence: CAWSVSTPSGNTEAFF. CDR3 nucleotides: TGTGCCTGGAGTGTGAGTACTCCCTCAGGTAACACTGAAGCTTTCTTT.

The rearrangement links TRBV18 to TRBJ2-5; TRBD1 matches at 9 bases. The germline V gene has CDR1 KGHSH and CDR2 LQKENI. The CDR3 consists of 13 residues. V shed 4 bases and J 3 bases; nucleotides not matched to a gene: 0. For the CDR3, the DNA is TGTGCCAGCTCACGGGACAGGGAAGAGACCCAGTACTTC. It yields the protein CASSRDREETQYF. Based on the CDR3 plus reference TRBV18 and TRBJ2-5, the full variable domain is NAGVMQNPRHLVRRRGQEARLRCSPMKGHSHVYWYRQLPEEGLKFMVYLQKENIIDESGMPKERFSAEFPKEGPSILRIQQVVRGDSAAYFCASSRDREETQYFGPGTRLLVL.

The chain is built from TRBV5-1 and TRBJ2-6; TRBD1 might be the D (5 bases). The germline V and J ends were trimmed by 2 bases and 0 bases, with 9 bases remaining between them. CDR3 length: 16 amino acids. CDR1 is SGHRS and CDR2 is YFSETQ in the germline V gene. The CDR3 coding sequence is TGCGCCAGCAGCTTTCTGGGGCTCTCTGGGGCCAACGTCCTGACTTTC. Protein sequence: CASSFLGLSGANVLTF.

The CDR3 bases are TGTGCCACCAGTGGCCCTACCCCCCGGGACAGTTCGAACACCGGGGAGCTGTTTTTT. Translated: CATSGPTPRDSSNTGELFF. V usage is TRBV24-1 and J usage is TRBJ2-2, with TRBD1 identical over 7 bases. The V gene end was trimmed by 5 bases and the J gene end by 0 bases; junction bases not matched to a gene: 14. CDR3 length: 19 amino acids. Germline V gene sequence: CDR1 KGHDR, CDR2 SFDVKD.

The gene calls are TRBV18 and TRBJ1-2; 8 nucleotides align to TRBD1. The V gene's germline CDR1 is KGHSH and CDR2 LQKENI. CDR3 length: 16 residues. The V gene end was trimmed by 5 bases and the J gene end by 3 bases; junction bases not matched to a gene: 11. This CDR3 is CASSAYPTGVDYGYTF. The CDR3 DNA follows: TGTGCCAGCTCAGCCTATCCGACAGGGGTCGACTATGGCTACACCTTC.

This chain connects TRBV18 to TRBJ1-6; 7 bases are shared with TRBD1. The V gene end was trimmed by 1 base and the J gene end by 9 bases; junction bases not matched to a gene: 6. This CDR3 is 15 amino acids long. Germline-derived CDR1 and CDR2 are KGHSH and LQKENI. CDR3 sequence reads: CASSPLGQISSPLHF. CDR3 sequence (DNA): TGTGCCAGCTCACCACTGGGACAGATATCTTCACCCCTCCACTTT. Full variable domain (rest looked up from reference TRBV18 and TRBJ1-6): NAGVMQNPRHLVRRRGQEARLRCSPMKGHSHVYWYRQLPEEGLKFMVYLQKENIIDESGMPKERFSAEFPKEGPSILRIQQVVRGDSAAYFCASSPLGQISSPLHFGNGTRLTVT.

The rearrangement uses TRBV6-5 and TRBJ1-2; 8 positions agree with TRBD1. The CDR3 runs 13 residues. J gave up 4 bases and V 7 bases, and 5 bases lay outside the gene matches. CDR1 and CDR2 from the germline V gene are MNHEY and SVGAGI. CDR3 DNA sequence: TGTGCCAGCACCTACAGGGGGGGCTATGGCTACACCTTC. Its translation is CASTYRGGYGYTF.

The V call is TRBV29-1, the J call TRBJ1-1, with D unclear. V lost 8 bases, J lost 3 bases, and 19 bases lay in between. The CDR3 has 14 residues. Germline V gene lookup returns CDR1 SQVTM and CDR2 ANQGSEA. CDR3 protein: CSTASGSGYTEAFF. CDR3 DNA: TGCAGCACCGCATCGGGCAGCGGGTACACTGAAGCTTTCTTT.

The chain couples TRBV7-9 to TRBJ2-2; D ambiguous. V dropped 8 bases and J dropped 5 bases, with 6 bases sitting between them. The CDR3 covers 11 residues. Looked up from germline, CDR1 is SEHNR and CDR2 is FQNEAQ (reference sequence). CDR3 DNA sequence: TGTGCCAGCCAGGAAACCGGGGAGCTGTTTTTT. It specifies CASQETGELFF. Full variable domain (missing parts from reference TRBV7-9 and TRBJ2-2): DTGVSQNPRHKITKRGQNVTFRCDPISEHNRLYWYRQTLGQGPEFLTYFQNEAQLEKSRLLSDRFSAERPKGSFSTLEIQRTEQGDSAMYLCASQETGELFFGEGSRLTVL.

V is TRBV6-5 and J is TRBJ2-2; the D is unclear. Trimming pared 3 bases from V and 8 bases from J, leaving 10 bases between. The CDR3 is 13 amino acids. The germline CDR1 and CDR2 sequences are MNHEY and SVGAGI. Written as DNA, the CDR3 is TGTGCCAGCAGTTATAGTCGAAGAGGGGAGCTGTTTTTT. Protein sequence: CASSYSRRGELFF.

This clone occurred once. The chain combines TRBV7-9 with TRBJ2-1; 14 nucleotides align to TRBD2. CDR1 and CDR2 from the germline V gene are SEHNR and FQNEAQ (reference sequence). This CDR3 region has 16 residues. V shed 4 bases and J 5 bases; nucleotides not matched to a gene: 4. CDR3 bases: TGTGCCAGCAGCTGGACTAGCGGGGGGCCTAACAATGAGCAGTTCTTC. Protein sequence: CASSWTSGGPNNEQFF.

The V and J genes are TRBV6-5 and TRBJ1-3, with TRBD1 as a possible D gene (5 bases). Trimming left V 6 bases short and J 2 bases short, with 14 bases between. This CDR3 is 15 amino acids long. In germline, CDR1 is MNHEY, CDR2 SVGAGI. CDR3 loop: CASRKTASPGNTIYF. The CDR3 DNA sequence: TGTGCCAGCAGGAAGACAGCGTCTCCTGGAAACACCATATATTTT.